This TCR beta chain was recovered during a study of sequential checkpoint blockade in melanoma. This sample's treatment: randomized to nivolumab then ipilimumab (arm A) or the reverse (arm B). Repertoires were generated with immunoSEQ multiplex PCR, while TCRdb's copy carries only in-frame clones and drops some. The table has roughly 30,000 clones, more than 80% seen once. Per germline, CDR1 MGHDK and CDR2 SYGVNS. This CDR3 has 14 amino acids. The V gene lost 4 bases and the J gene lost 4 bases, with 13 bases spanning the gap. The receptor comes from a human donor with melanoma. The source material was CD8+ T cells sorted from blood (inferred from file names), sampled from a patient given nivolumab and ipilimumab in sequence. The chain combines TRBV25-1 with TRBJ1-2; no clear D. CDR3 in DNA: TGTGCCAGCAGTGGATCGACATCTGCCTATGGCTACACCTTC. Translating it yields CASSGSTSAYGYTF.